The clone carrying this T cell receptor beta chain has more than one count but fewer than ten. Its antigen is not identified. The data were obtained in a study of post-analysis software for immune sequencing data. Study as a whole: The study covered relapsing-remitting, secondary progressive and progressive-relapsing courses of multiple sclerosis.

Findings and caveats of the study: The five TRBV segments detected at higher frequency in patients than in controls included TRBV5-6, TRBV5-1 and TRBV20-1. There was significantly lower normalized Chao1 diversity in multiple sclerosis patients than in controls.

cDNA libraries of TCR beta carried unique molecular identifiers. From the PCR reads, TCRdb called clonotypes with MiXCR, one entry per CDR3 protein. The data hold 750,000 to 950,000 distinct CDR3 sequences, with approximately 53% observed a single time. The germline CDR1 and CDR2 sequences are SEHNR and FQNEAQ (reference sequence). V was pared by 5 bases and J by 2 bases, with 5 bases between. This CDR3 spans 12 amino acids. The specimen sequenced was blood. The source of this sequence is a girl aged 10 to 17 with multiple sclerosis. The J gene is TRBJ2-3, the V gene TRBV7-9; D is unresolved. The CDR3 coding sequence is TGTGCCAGCAGCCACAACACAGATACGCAGTATTTT. This gives the protein CASSHNTDTQYF.